This T cell receptor beta chain was sequenced during a study of cytomegalovirus exposure and HLA in healthy donors. Remarks on this clone: The antigen is not known.

The PCR had 60 Vbeta and 13 Jbeta primers. The method was immunoSEQ multiplex PCR; TCRdb's version includes in-frame clones alone and lacks a portion of them. The repertoire holds approximately 190,000 clones, about three quarters seen once, with 2% to 2.5% in the top ten. Study-level findings and limits: The classifier, whose performance was assessed in both the original and validation cohorts, reportedly diagnosed cytomegalovirus status with high specificity and sensitivity. Later analysis identified a missense DCLRE1C variant that was linked to TCR beta V- and J-gene trimming. An analysis was carried out later, and it reportedly showed fewer N-insertions in an Asian-associated ancestry cluster than the approximately 660-donor mean. CMV antigen specificity of three CMV-associated chains was confirmed in vitro.

Germline loops: CDR1 SGHTA, CDR2 FQGNSA. The CDR3 spans 14 residues. The ends lost 5 bases at V and 4 bases at J; junction bases unmatched: 4. The genes are TRBV7-2 and TRBJ1-2, with 10 bases aligning to TRBD1. Source material: PBMCs. This TCR derives from a young woman in good health and CMV-seropositive. CDR3 loop: CASSGWTGGYGYTF. For the CDR3, the DNA is TGTGCCAGCAGCGGGTGGACAGGGGGCTATGGCTACACCTTC.